This TCR beta chain was captured by sequencing in a study of Ad26.COV2.S vaccination and SARS-CoV-2 variants. Turning to the study itself: The vaccine Ad26.COV2.S was put into the muscle once, or twice with 56 days between. Study-wide results and caveats: It was vaccine recipients, not placebo recipients, who had the higher spike-specific TCR breadth. In vaccinated individuals, spike-specific CD8+ and CD4+ T cell responses reportedly displayed substantial breadth. Measurement of non-spike TCR breadth gave similar results in vaccine and placebo recipients.

Turning to this clone: Its antigen is not identified.

Clones were sequenced by immunoSEQ multiplex PCR, and TCRdb holds only the in-frame ones, with some missing. The sample contains about 450,000 clones, 85% to 90% of which appear only once. The treatment is: 19 received Ad26.COV2.S at low or high dose, single or two shots; about 5 received placebo; per-sample allocation not given. Specimen acquisition occurred on day 63 following the initial vaccine or placebo injection. Germline CDR1 is SGHNT and CDR2 is YENEEA. This CDR3 has 14 residues. V shed 2 bases and J shed 6 bases, with 12 bases lying between them. This chain connects TRBV11-3 to TRBJ2-3; D is ambiguous. This material consisted of peripheral blood, taken in a trial of Ad26.COV2.S vaccine versus placebo. This receptor was obtained from a person aged 18 to 59 who received the Ad26.COV2.S COVID-19 vaccine or a placebo. For the CDR3, the DNA is TGTGCCAGCAGCTTACAATCCCGCGCGGATACGCAGTATTTT. Translation: CASSLQSRADTQYF. The complete variable domain, with remaining parts taken from reference TRBV11-3 and TRBJ2-3, reads EAGVVQSPRYKIIEKKQPVAFWCNPISGHNTLYWYLQNLGQGPELLIRYENEEAVDDSQLPKDRFSAERLKGVDSTLKIQPAELGDSAVYLCASSLQSRADTQYFGPGTRLTVL.